This T cell receptor beta chain was identified in a study of blood T cell repertoires in COVID-19. Overall study: Sample material is recorded as cDNA or gDNA derived from T cells, B-cell-depleted T cells, or PBMCs.

Trimming shortened V by 6 bases and J by 11 bases, and 14 bases separated the two germline ends. This CDR3 is 11 amino acids long. Germline loops: CDR1 DFQATT, CDR2 SNEGSKA (reference sequence). Authors' processing steps: Reference gene primer amplification gave estimated nucleated cell counts. TCRdb's copy holds only in-frame clones and misses some; the assay was immunoSEQ multiplex PCR. V and J calls and clone size are as listed in that table; D and trimming were resolved from the DNA. The table includes about 220,000 clones, 85% detected once. V and J are TRBV20-1 and TRBJ2-1; tentative D call: TRBD2 (7 bases). Sequencing used peripheral blood. The receptor comes from a man aged 45 to 65 who had recovered from COVID-19. The chain's CDR3 is CSARGLPKQFF. Written as DNA, the CDR3 is TGCAGTGCCAGGGGACTACCAAAGCAGTTCTTC.